The source of this TCR beta chain is a study of shared clonotypes between healthy human individuals. Study at large: Three men and two women, aged 18 to 49, were donors.

Original handling: ImmunoSEQ output held junction-only sequences without quality scores, so filtering differed. Using immunoSEQ multiplex PCR, the repertoire was profiled, and TCRdb retains in-frame clones only, with some absent. V and J calls and clone size follow that table, whereas D and trimming were derived from the DNA. The data contain some 2 million clones, less than 95% of them seen just once; the ten biggest clones take up 1.2%. In germline, CDR1 is LNHDA, CDR2 SQIVND (reference sequence). The ends lost 5 bases at V and 6 bases at J; junction bases unmatched: 4. The CDR3 contains 14 residues. Cells designated naive CD8 were CD45RO-negative and were positively selected for CCR7, with terminally differentiated effector memory CD45RA+ cells excluded. All donors qualified as healthy HIV-negative adults and had experienced no recent acute infections or vaccinations. There are a few counts of this clone.

The sequenced sample was naive CD8+ T cells sorted from blood. The gene calls are TRBV19 and TRBJ2-1, with 10 bases lining up with TRBD2. This clonotype originated in a man between 18 and 29 years old in good health. CDR3 residues: CASSPGLAANEQFF. As DNA, the CDR3 is TGTGCCAGTAGTCCCGGACTAGCGGCCAATGAGCAGTTCTTC.